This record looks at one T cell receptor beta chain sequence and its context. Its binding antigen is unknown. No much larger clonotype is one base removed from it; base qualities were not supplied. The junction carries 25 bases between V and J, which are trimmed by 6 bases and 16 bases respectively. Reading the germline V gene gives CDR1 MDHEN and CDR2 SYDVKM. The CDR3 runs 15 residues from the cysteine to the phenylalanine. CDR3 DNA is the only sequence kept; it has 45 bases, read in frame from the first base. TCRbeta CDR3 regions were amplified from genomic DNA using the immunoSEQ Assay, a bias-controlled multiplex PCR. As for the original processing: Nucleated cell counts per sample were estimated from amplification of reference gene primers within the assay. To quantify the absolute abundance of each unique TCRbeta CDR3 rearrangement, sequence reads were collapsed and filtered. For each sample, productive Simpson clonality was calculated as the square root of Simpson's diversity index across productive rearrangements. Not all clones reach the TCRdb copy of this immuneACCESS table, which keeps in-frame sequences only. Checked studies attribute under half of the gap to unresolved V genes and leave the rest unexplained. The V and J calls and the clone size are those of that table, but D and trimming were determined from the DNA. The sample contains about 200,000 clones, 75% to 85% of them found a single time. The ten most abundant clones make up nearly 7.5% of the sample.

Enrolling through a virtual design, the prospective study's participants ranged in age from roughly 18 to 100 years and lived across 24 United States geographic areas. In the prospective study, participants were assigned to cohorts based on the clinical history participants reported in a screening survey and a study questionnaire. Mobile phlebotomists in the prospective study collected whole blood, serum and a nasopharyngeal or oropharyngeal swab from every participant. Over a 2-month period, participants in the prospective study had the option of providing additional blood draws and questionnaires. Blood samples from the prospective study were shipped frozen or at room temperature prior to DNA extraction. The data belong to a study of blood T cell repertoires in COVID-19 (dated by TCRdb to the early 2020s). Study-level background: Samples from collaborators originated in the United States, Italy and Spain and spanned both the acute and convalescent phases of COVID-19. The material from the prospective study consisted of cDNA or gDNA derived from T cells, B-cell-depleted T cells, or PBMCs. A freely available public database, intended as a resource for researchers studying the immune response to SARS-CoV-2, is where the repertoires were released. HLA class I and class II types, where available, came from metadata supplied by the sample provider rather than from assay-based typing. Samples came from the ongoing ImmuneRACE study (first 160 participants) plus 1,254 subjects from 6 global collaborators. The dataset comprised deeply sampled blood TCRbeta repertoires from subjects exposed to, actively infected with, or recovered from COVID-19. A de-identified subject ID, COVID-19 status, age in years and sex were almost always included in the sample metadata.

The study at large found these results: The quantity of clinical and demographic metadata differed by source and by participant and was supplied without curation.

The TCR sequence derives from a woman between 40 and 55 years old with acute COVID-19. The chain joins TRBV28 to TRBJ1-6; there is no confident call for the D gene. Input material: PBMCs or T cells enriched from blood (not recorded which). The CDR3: CASRVRALIQSGLHF. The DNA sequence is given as TGTGCCAGCAGGGTCCGGGCCTTAATTCAGAGCGGGCTCCACTTT.